Listed below are T cell receptor beta chains from one sample, sequenced in a study of spatial heterogeneity in lung cancer. Each CDR3 protein is one row after TCRdb ran MiXCR on the 5' RACE reads. Among tens of thousands of distinct CDR3 sequences listed, about 20% were seen once. Sequenced here: PBMCs, sampled at surgery. The receptor source for this set is a male donor with early-stage non-small cell lung cancer. Both conserved end residues are part of each CDR3. The D gene is left open where the match is weak. Clone size, where shown, is once, few, many, or a class for clones that have expanded.

>TRBV10-3|TRBJ2-5|14|few|TRBD1
TGTGCCATCAGTCCTGGGACAGGGCAAGAGACCCAGTACTTC
CAISPGTGQETQYF
>TRBV6-2/TRBV6-3|TRBJ2-3|14|NA|NA
TGTGCCAGCAGTCCCGGGGCTTTTACAGATACGCAGTATTTT
CASSPGAFTDTQYF
>TRBV5-1|TRBJ1-1|14|many|NA
TGCGCCAGCAGCTTGGTTGGGTTGAACACTGAAGCTTTCTTT
CASSLVGLNTEAFF
>TRBV20-1|TRBJ2-7|11|few|NA
TGCAGTACTGGAGGGGACTACGAGCAGTACTTC
CSTGGDYEQYF
>TRBV30|TRBJ2-1|14|NA|TRBD2
TGTGCCTGGAGGTCGGGGGGGTACTACAATGAGCAGTTCTTC
CAWRSGGYYNEQFF
>TRBV11-2|TRBJ2-7|14|few|NA
TGTGCCTCGGGCTCGGGTCAGTTGGGCTACGAGCAGTACTTC
CASGSGQLGYEQYF
>TRBV6-2/TRBV6-3|TRBJ1-1|10|NA|NA
TGTGCCAGCAGTTCGGCTGGAGCTTTCTTT
CASSSAGAFF
>TRBV4-3|TRBJ2-6|17|few|NA
TGCGCCAGCAGCAGGGGGGTACTAAACTCTGGGGCCAACGTCCTGACTTTC
CASSRGVLNSGANVLTF
>TRBV5-1|TRBJ2-3|13|many|NA
TGCGCCAGCAGCTCACAAAGCACAGATACGCAGTATTTT
CASSSQSTDTQYF
>TRBV28|TRBJ2-3|15|few|TRBD2
TGTGCCAGTCTTCCAGGGACTAGCGGGATTGATACGCAGTATTTT
CASLPGTSGIDTQYF
>TRBV7-9|TRBJ2-3|14|NA|TRBD1
TGTGCCAGCAGACCCGGGACAGGGACAGATACGCAGTATTTT
CASRPGTGTDTQYF
>TRBV2|TRBJ1-1|15|NA|NA
TGTGCCAGCACCGTATTGGGCCAGCAGAACACTGAAGCTTTCTTT
CASTVLGQQNTEAFF
>TRBV4-2|TRBJ2-7|16|many|TRBD2
TGTGCCAGCAGCCAAGGACTAGCGGGAGGGTACGACGAGCAGTACTTC
CASSQGLAGGYDEQYF
>TRBV25-1|TRBJ2-7|15|NA|TRBD1
TGTGCCAGCAGTGATCCCCGACAGGGGGACTACGAGCAGTACTTC
CASSDPRQGDYEQYF
>TRBV7-9|TRBJ2-7|15|many|NA
TGTGCCAGCAGCCCCCTTGGGACGGTCTCCTACGAGCAGTACTTC
CASSPLGTVSYEQYF
>TRBV4-3|TRBJ1-4|15|few|TRBD1
TGCGCCAGCAGCCAAGATTTCAGGGGGCCCGAAAAACTGTTTTTT
CASSQDFRGPEKLFF
>TRBV28|TRBJ2-6|16|many|NA
TGTGCCAGCAGTTCCCCCCAGGGCTCTGGGGCCAACGTCCTGACTTTC
CASSSPQGSGANVLTF
>TRBV27|TRBJ1-2|12|NA|NA
TGTGCCAGCAGTTTGAAGGGGGAAGGCTACACCTTC
CASSLKGEGYTF
>TRBV19|TRBJ1-5|15|few|TRBD1
TGTGCCAGTAGTGAAGACAGGGGAAGGCATCAGCCCCAGCATTTT
CASSEDRGRHQPQHF
>TRBV30|TRBJ2-6|19|NA|TRBD2
TGTGCCTGGAGTCTCCGGACTAGCGGGACCCTATCTGGGGCCAACGTCCTGACTTTC
CAWSLRTSGTLSGANVLTF
>TRBV3-1|TRBJ1-3|16|NA|TRBD1
TGTGCCAGCAGCCCCCCAGGGGGCCACTCTGGAAACACCATATATTTT
CASSPPGGHSGNTIYF
>TRBV9|TRBJ2-1|15|many|TRBD2
TGTGCCAGCAGCGCACTGGGGACTACCAACAATGAGCAGTTCTTC
CASSALGTTNNEQFF
>TRBV6-2/TRBV6-3|TRBJ2-3|14|NA|NA
TGTGCCAGCAGTTACCGGGACTTCACAGATACGCAGTATTTT
CASSYRDFTDTQYF
>TRBV7-8|TRBJ2-7|14|many|TRBD2
TGTGCCAGCAGCTTAGGGCTAGCGGACTACGAGCAGTACTTC
CASSLGLADYEQYF
>TRBV9|TRBJ2-5|15|NA|TRBD1
TGTGCCAGCAGCCCCCACCAGGACAGGGAAGAGACCCAGTACTTC
CASSPHQDREETQYF
>TRBV12-3/TRBV12-4|TRBJ1-5|15|few|NA
TGTGCCAGCAGTTCAGGGACATTTAGCAATCAGCCCCAGCATTTT
CASSSGTFSNQPQHF
>TRBV2|TRBJ1-5|15|NA|TRBD1
TGTGCCAGCAGTGCAATGACAGGGACTAATCAGCCCCAGCATTTT
CASSAMTGTNQPQHF
>TRBV5-4|TRBJ2-7|14|many|NA
TGTGCCAGCAGCCAGGATAGGCGGGCCTACGAGCAGTACTTC
CASSQDRRAYEQYF
>TRBV4-3|TRBJ1-5|15|NA|NA
TGCGCCAGCAGCCAAGACAGGCAGCCGATCATGCCCCAGCATTTT
CASSQDRQPIMPQHF
>TRBV5-6|TRBJ1-1|15|NA|TRBD1
TGTGCCAGCAGCCCAGGGACAGGGATTGGCACTGAAGCTTTCTTT
CASSPGTGIGTEAFF
>TRBV19|TRBJ2-2|16|NA|TRBD2
TGTGCCAGTAGTCCCCGACTAGCGGGAAGGGTCGGGGAGCTGTTTTTT
CASSPRLAGRVGELFF
>TRBV29-1|TRBJ1-1|14|NA|NA
TGCAGCGTGGACCGAGGGCTTACGAACACTGAAGCTTTCTTT
CSVDRGLTNTEAFF
>TRBV30|TRBJ1-2|12|NA|NA
TGTGCCTTGGCGCAGGGCAACTATGGCTACACCTTC
CALAQGNYGYTF
>TRBV11-3|TRBJ2-5|16|few|TRBD1
TGTGCCAGCAGCTTATCCGGGACAGGGAGTCGGGAGACCCAGTACTTC
CASSLSGTGSRETQYF
>TRBV6-6|TRBJ2-5|16|many|TRBD1
TGTGCCAGCAGTTACCGGGGACAGCAGCTCCAAGAGACCCAGTACTTC
CASSYRGQQLQETQYF
>TRBV28|TRBJ1-3|15|NA|NA
TGTGCCAGCAGTTCGCCCGGCAGAACTGGAAACACCATATATTTT
CASSSPGRTGNTIYF
>TRBV3-1|TRBJ2-7|16|few|TRBD2
TGTGCCAGCAGCCCCCACCTAGCGGGGGGGTTTGGCGAGCAGTACTTC
CASSPHLAGGFGEQYF
>TRBV6-2/TRBV6-3|TRBJ2-6|13|NA|NA
TGTGCCAGTCAAGCCTCTGGGGCCAACGTCCTGACTTTC
CASQASGANVLTF
>TRBV12-3/TRBV12-4|TRBJ2-7|14|few|NA
TGTGCCAGCAGTTTCGGAGGGGCCTCCTACGAGCAGTACTTC
CASSFGGASYEQYF
>TRBV4-3|TRBJ1-1|17|few|TRBD1
TGCGCCAGCAGCCAAGATTCACAGGGGGCTGGGAACACTGAAGCTTTCTTT
CASSQDSQGAGNTEAFF
>TRBV6-6|TRBJ1-2|15|few|NA
TGTGCCAGCAGTTACTCTGGGGCCGCCAACTATGGCTACACCTTC
CASSYSGAANYGYTF
>TRBV20-1|TRBJ2-7|15|few|TRBD2
TGCAGTGCTAGAGGCTTAGCGGGGAGAGCCTACGAGCAGTACTTC
CSARGLAGRAYEQYF
>TRBV12-3/TRBV12-4|TRBJ2-2|14|NA|NA
TGTGCCAGCAGCCTCACGCTTTGGGGCGGGGAGCTGTTTTTT
CASSLTLWGGELFF
>TRBV5-1|TRBJ1-6|14|NA|NA
TGCGCCAGCAGCTTAGGTGGTAACAATTCACCCCTCCACTTT
CASSLGGNNSPLHF
>TRBV3-1|TRBJ2-5|14|many|TRBD2
TGTGCCAGCAGCCGTGGACTAGCGGGAGAGGCCCAGTACTTC
CASSRGLAGEAQYF
>TRBV12-3/TRBV12-4|TRBJ2-7|14|few|NA
TGTGCCAGCAGTCCTCAGGGGAGTACCTACGAGCAGTACTTC
CASSPQGSTYEQYF
>TRBV2|TRBJ2-3|15|NA|TRBD2
TGTGCCAGCAGGAAACTAGCGAGGCTAACAGATACGCAGTATTTT
CASRKLARLTDTQYF
>TRBV28|TRBJ2-7|16|NA|NA
TGTGCCAGCAGCGTTTCAAGGGGGGAGAGTCCCTACGAGCAGTACTTC
CASSVSRGESPYEQYF
>TRBV6-2/TRBV6-3|TRBJ1-1|15|NA|TRBD1
TGTGCCAGCGGAGTTTCAGGGGGCGCGGCCACTGAAGCTTTCTTT
CASGVSGGAATEAFF
>TRBV10-3|TRBJ2-1|14|many|TRBD2
TGTGCCATAGCCGGGACTAGCGGATACAATGAGCAGTTCTTC
CAIAGTSGYNEQFF
>TRBV2|TRBJ1-6|14|few|NA
TGTGCCAGCAGTGAACTCCAGGGGAATTCACCCCTCCACTTT
CASSELQGNSPLHF
>TRBV6-6|TRBJ2-7|14|few|NA
TGTGCCAGCAGTTACTCCGGGTCAGTCCACGAGCAGTACTTC
CASSYSGSVHEQYF
>TRBV20-1|TRBJ2-3|15|NA|TRBD2
TGCAGTGCTAGAGCTAGCGGGAGAGGGACAGATACGCAGTATTTT
CSARASGRGTDTQYF
>TRBV10-3|TRBJ2-7|14|few|TRBD1
TGTGCCATCACCGCCGGGACAGGGAGCGGCGAGCAGTACTTC
CAITAGTGSGEQYF
>TRBV11-2|TRBJ2-7|14|NA|TRBD1
TGTGCCAGCAGCCGACCCGGGACAGAGCAAAAACAGTACTTC
CASSRPGTEQKQYF
>TRBV2|TRBJ2-3|14|few|NA
TGTGCCAGCACCACCCAGAACGTGGCAGATACGCAGTATTTT
CASTTQNVADTQYF
>TRBV7-8|TRBJ2-5|15|NA|NA
TGTGCCAGCAGCCCCTTAGCGGAACCCCAAGAGACCCAGTACTTC
CASSPLAEPQETQYF
>TRBV27|TRBJ1-1|14|few|NA
TGTGCCAGCACTGGGGGCAGCATGAACACTGAAGCTTTCTTT
CASTGGSMNTEAFF
>TRBV4-2|TRBJ2-1|15|NA|TRBD2
TGTGCCAGCACCCGATTAGGCGGGGGGTTCAATGAGCAGTTCTTC
CASTRLGGGFNEQFF
>TRBV7-9|TRBJ2-2|17|NA|NA
TGTGCCAGCAGCTCCGCCCGTGGGGGGCCGAACACCGGGGAGCTGTTTTTT
CASSSARGGPNTGELFF